This T cell receptor beta chain originates from a study of blood T cell repertoires in COVID-19 (dated by TCRdb to 2019 to 2021). Background for the entire study: Samples covering the acute and convalescent phases of COVID-19 were provided by collaborators in the United States, Italy and Spain. The repertoires were released in a freely available public database intended as a resource for research on the immune response to SARS-CoV-2. The sample metadata nearly always contained a de-identified subject ID, COVID-19 status, age in years and sex. Where available, HLA class I and class II types were obtained from metadata supplied by the sample provider rather than from assay-based typing. The dataset comprised deeply sampled blood TCRbeta repertoires from subjects exposed to, actively infected with, or recovered from COVID-19. The samples were drawn from two sources: the first 160 participants of the ongoing ImmuneRACE study, and some 1,300 subjects contributed by 6 global collaborators. The prospective study material was composed of cDNA or gDNA derived from T cells, B-cell-depleted T cells, or PBMCs. General findings and caveats noted by the study authors: Clinical and demographic metadata were provided uncurated, with the amount varying by source and participant.

With regard to this clone: Its antigen target is currently unknown. Base qualities are not at hand, and no much larger clone is one base apart.

Whole blood was collected in K2EDTA tubes by collaborating institutions according to the institutions' own protocols. Collaborator samples were shipped for TCRbeta analysis as frozen whole blood, isolated PBMCs, or DNA extracted from either sample type. Trimming removed 4 bases from V and 0 bases from J; the gene matches leave 8 bases unexplained. CDR3 length: 17 amino acids, cysteine to phenylalanine. The entry retains the CDR3 DNA only, 51 bases that are in frame from base 1. Via the germline V gene (reference sequence), CDR1 is SEHNR and CDR2 FQNEAQ. TCRbeta CDR3 regions were amplified from genomic DNA using the immunoSEQ Assay, a bias-controlled multiplex PCR. Processing in the source paper ran as follows. The number of nucleated cells in each sample was estimated from the amplification of reference gene primers within the assay. To quantify the absolute abundance of each unique TCRbeta CDR3 rearrangement, sequence reads were collapsed and filtered. For each sample, productive Simpson clonality was calculated by taking the square root of Simpson's diversity index across productive rearrangements. TCRdb's version of the immuneACCESS table is confined to in-frame rearrangements and falls short of the full clone set. An unresolved V gene accounts for under half of the shortfall where checked; the remainder is of unknown origin. The V and J calls and clone size were taken over from that table, and D and trimming were inferred from the DNA. In this sample the table shows tens of thousands of clones, more than 75% of which occur a single time. The top ten constitute approximately 14% of the sample.

The clonotype originates from a man in his 70s with acute or convalescent COVID-19. The sequenced sample consisted of peripheral blood. Rearrangement joined TRBV7-9 to TRBJ2-1, and TRBD2 aligns with 8 junction nucleotides. DNA sequence: TGTGCCAGCAGCTCAAATCGCGGGGGGAGCTCCTACAATGAGCAGTTCTTC. It encodes CASSSNRGGSSYNEQFF.